One sample yielded the 14 T cell receptor beta chains listed below, sequenced in a study of Graves' ophthalmopathy and Graves' hyperthyroidism. Amplification targeted the TCR beta CDR3 regions, with RNA transcripts as the source material. An initial RT-PCR round employing HTBI primers preceded a second-round multiplex PCR. Via MiXCR, TCRdb re-called the multiplex PCR reads, giving one row per CDR3 protein. Of 300,000 to 400,000 distinct CDR3 sequences in the sample, 17% were seen once. Sequencing was carried out using peripheral blood. These receptors came from an adult man with Graves' ophthalmopathy.

Many counts were recorded for this clonotype. J is TRBJ1-5 and V is TRBV4-3; D remains ambiguous. From germline, CDR1 is LGHNA and CDR2 YSLEER. CDR3 size: 13 residues. V was cut by 5 bases and J by 5 bases, with 10 bases left in between. CDR3 sequence: CASSKGVDQPQHF. In DNA form, the CDR3 reads TGCGCCAGCAGCAAGGGAGTTGATCAGCCCCAGCATTTT.

Many counts were recorded for this clonotype. The V gene is TRBV30, the J gene TRBJ1-2, with 12 bases matching TRBD1. The CDR3 has 13 amino acids. Germline-derived CDR1 and CDR2 are GTSNPN and SVGIG (reference sequence). V lost 5 bases to trimming and J lost 7 bases; unmatched junction nucleotides: 5. Written as DNA, the CDR3 is TGTGCCTGGCAGGGACAGGGGGCGGGTGGCTACACCTTC. This translates into CAWQGQGAGGYTF.

This clonotype is a singleton in its sample. V is TRBV29-1 and J is TRBJ2-7; 8 bases align to TRBD1. V was clipped by 6 bases and J by 3 bases; unmatched bases: 10. The CDR3 is 14 residues long. CDR1 and CDR2 from the germline V gene are SQVTM and ANQGSEA. For the CDR3, the DNA is TGCAGCGTCAGTTCTAACAGGGGGGACTACGAGCAGTACTTC. This translates into CSVSSNRGDYEQYF.

This clonotype came up many times. The chain has TRBV9 and TRBJ1-1, with no clear D. This CDR3 is 13 amino acids long. Germline CDR1 SGDLS, CDR2 YYNGEE. The ends were cut back, 0 bases at V and 5 bases at J, with 8 bases in the middle. The CDR3, as DNA: TGTGCCAGCAGCGTAGACGCAGAAACTGAAGCTTTCTTT. It specifies CASSVDAETEAFF.

This clonotype was observed many times. This rearrangement joins TRBV24-1 to TRBJ2-7; TRBD1 is a possible D gene (5 bases). CDR1 and CDR2 from the germline V gene are KGHDR and SFDVKD. V dropped 7 bases and J dropped 6 bases, with 18 bases sitting between them. CDR3 length: 14 residues. The CDR3 nucleotides are TGTGCCACCAGCGGGCAGGGCCTCTTTCCCGAGCAGTACTTC. It specifies CATSGQGLFPEQYF.

The sample holds many counts of this clonotype. The chain joins TRBV20-1 to TRBJ1-6; D is unclear. Germline CDR1 and CDR2: DFQATT and SNEGSKA (reference sequence). Trimming took off 3 bases at V and 8 bases at J, with 11 bases between the two ends. The CDR3 sequence is 13 residues long. CDR3 loop: CSASDRVDSPLHF. The CDR3 bases are TGCAGTGCTAGTGATAGGGTAGATTCACCCCTCCACTTT.

This clonotype showed up many times. The chain links TRBV7-8 to TRBJ2-5; D not resolved. CDR3 length: 14 residues. The germline gives CDR1 SGHVS, CDR2 FQNEAQ. Trimming pared 4 bases from V and 0 bases from J, leaving 9 bases between. The CDR3 spells CASSSTRYQETQYF. The DNA of the CDR3 is TGTGCCAGCAGCTCGACCCGGTACCAAGAGACCCAGTACTTC.

This clonotype was observed at least ten times. This CDR3 reads CASSLGNQETQYF. CDR3 in DNA: TGTGCCAGCAGCTTAGGCAACCAAGAGACCCAGTACTTC. The chain uses TRBV11-2 and TRBJ2-5; no clear D. CDR1 SGHAT and CDR2 FQNNGV come from the germline V gene. The V end was cut by 1 base, the J end by 0 bases, with 3 bases between. This CDR3 is built from 13 residues.

V is TRBV4-2 and J is TRBJ1-1; D might be TRBD1 (5 bases). Germline assignment: CDR1 LGHNA and CDR2 YNFKEQ. V was cut by 3 bases and J by 4 bases, with 18 bases left in between. The CDR3 is 16 amino acids. The CDR3 sequence is CASSHHTPAGITEAFF. CDR3 nucleotide sequence: TGTGCCAGCAGCCACCACACCCCGGCAGGGATCACTGAAGCTTTCTTT.

This clonotype was recorded many times. The genes are TRBV6-5 and TRBJ2-2, with D perhaps assigned TRBD1 or TRBD2 (6 bases each). Germline CDR1 MNHEY, CDR2 SVGAGI. Trimming pared 10 bases from V and 1 base from J, leaving 19 bases between. The CDR3 contains 16 residues. The CDR3 sequence: CATSARGAGNTGELFF. CDR3 DNA: TGTGCCACTAGCGCTAGGGGGGCTGGGAACACCGGGGAGCTGTTTTTT.

This clonotype was counted many times. The chain combines TRBV3-1 with TRBJ1-6; 7 bases fit TRBD1. Germline V gene data show CDR1 as LGHDT and CDR2 as YNNKEL (reference sequence). Trimming at V came to 4 bases and at J to 5 bases, leaving 14 bases not matched to a gene. The CDR3 is 18 amino acids. The CDR3 DNA sequence: TGTGCCAGCAGCCCCCGCAGGGCAGGGGGATTCGATAATTCACCCCTCCACTTT. Translation gives CASSPRRAGGFDNSPLHF. The full variable domain, rest sourced from reference TRBV3-1 and TRBJ1-6, is DTAVSQTPKYLVTQMGNDKSIKCEQNLGHDTMYWYKQDSKKFLKIMFSYNNKELIINETVPNRFSPKSPDKAHLNLHINSLELGDSAVYFCASSPRRAGGFDNSPLHFGNGTRLTVT.

This clonotype was counted many times. V usage is TRBV5-1 and J usage is TRBJ1-5, with 7 positions matching TRBD1. CDR1 and CDR2 from the germline V gene are SGHRS and YFSETQ. With V trimmed by 5 bases and J by 7 bases, 15 bases remained unmatched. CDR3 length: 16 residues. The CDR3 coding sequence is TGCGCCAGCAGTCGCCAACAGGGGCCGATTGACCAGCCCCAGCATTTT. This translates into CASSRQQGPIDQPQHF.

This clonotype was detected ten times or more. The chain employs TRBV9 and TRBJ2-6; D uncertain. Germline V gene sequence: CDR1 SGDLS, CDR2 YYNGEE. This CDR3 region has 16 residues. Trimming took 4 bases from V and 0 from J, leaving 11 bases between them. The CDR3: CASSTYGHSGANVLTF. As DNA, the CDR3 is TGTGCCAGCAGCACATACGGTCACTCTGGGGCCAACGTCCTGACTTTC. Looking up the rest from reference TRBV9 and TRBJ2-6 gives the full variable domain: DSGVTQTPKHLITATGQRVTLRCSPRSGDLSVYWYQQSLDQGLQFLIQYYNGEERAKGNILERFSAQQFPDLHSELNLSSLELGDSALYFCASSTYGHSGANVLTFGAGSRLTVL.

Note on this clonotype: A much larger clone differs from this one at a single base, so this may be a read error. V gene TRBV7-2 combines with J gene TRBJ2-7; D is possibly TRBD2 (6 bases). V was shortened by 5 bases and J by 1 base, with 9 bases between the two germline ends. Germline V gene lookup returns CDR1 SGHTA and CDR2 FQGNSA. The CDR3 has 13 amino acids. CDR3 amino acids: CASSTTSSYEQYF. The CDR3, as DNA: TGTGCCAGCAGCACGACTAGTTCCTACGAGCAGTACTTC.